This T cell receptor (beta chain) is drawn from a study of blood T cell repertoires in COVID-19 (dated by TCRdb to the early 2020s). For the wider study: The collaborator samples originated in the United States, Italy and Spain and spanned the acute and convalescent phases of COVID-19. The material from the prospective study consisted of cDNA or gDNA derived from T cells, B-cell-depleted T cells, or PBMCs. Subjects who had been exposed to COVID-19, were actively infected with it, or had recovered from it provided the deeply sampled blood TCRbeta repertoires that made up the dataset. The repertoires were released in a freely available public database intended as a resource for research on the immune response to SARS-CoV-2. The samples were drawn from the first 160 participants of the ongoing ImmuneRACE study and from 950 to 1,500 subjects provided by 6 global collaborators. Nearly every sample came with metadata listing a de-identified subject ID, COVID-19 status, age in years and sex. Where HLA class I and class II types were available, the types were taken from metadata supplied by the sample provider, not from assay-based typing.

With respect to this clone: Its antigen is not yet known. Base qualities were left out, and no much larger clone turns up one base away.

TCRbeta CDR3 regions were amplified from genomic DNA using the immunoSEQ Assay, a bias-controlled multiplex PCR. From the authors' description of their analysis: The number of nucleated cells in each sample was estimated by amplification of reference gene primers within the assay. To quantify the absolute abundance of each unique TCRbeta CDR3 rearrangement, sequence reads were collapsed and filtered. For each sample, productive Simpson clonality was calculated as the square root of Simpson's diversity index over productive rearrangements. TCRdb mirrors the immuneACCESS table, restricted to in-frame sequences. Some clones are absent from its copies; in checked studies, under half trace to an unresolved V gene, and the reason for the others is unknown. V and J calls and clone size are copied from that table; D and trimming were computed from the DNA. The sample table holds around 190,000 clones, of which approximately 84% were seen once. The ten largest clonotypes hold around 7% of the sample.

CDR1 and CDR2 were assigned from the germline V gene (reference sequence) as LNHNV and YYDKDF. Inclusive of the bounding cysteine and phenylalanine, the CDR3 is 14 residues long. Only the CDR3 part of the read is kept: 42 bases, read in frame from the first base. Relative to germline, V is 1 base shorter and J is 9 bases shorter, with 10 bases between their ends. Study-wide findings and limitations: Clinical and demographic metadata were provided uncurated, with the amount varying by source and participant.

The collaborating institutions used their own protocols to collect whole blood in K2EDTA tubes. For TCRbeta analysis, collaborators shipped samples in one of three forms: frozen whole blood, isolated PBMCs, or DNA extracted from either of those sample types. The receptor comes from a human donor in a cohort sampled during active COVID-19. The sequenced material came from peripheral blood. Rearrangement joined TRBV15 to TRBJ1-6, with a weak D call of TRBD1 (5 bases match). The DNA sequence is TGTGCCACCAGCAGAGCAGGGTGGGGTTCACCCCTCCACTTT. Translated, it reads CATSRAGWGSPLHF.